These 24 T cell receptor beta chains were sequenced from one sample in a study of response to subunit inactivated influenza vaccine. TCRdb called the RT-PCR reads again in MiXCR, with one record for every CDR3 protein. The sample lists fewer than 700,000 distinct CDR3 sequences, 13% seen once, with about an eighth in the top ten. The input for sequencing was PBMCs from blood, taken 35 to 45 days after vaccination. The receptor set was obtained from a man in his fifties or sixties who received an inactivated influenza vaccine.

This clonotype appeared a few times. The V call is TRBV28, the J call TRBJ2-3, with TRBD2 identical over 7 bases. This CDR3 is built from 15 residues. V was pared by 1 base and J by 2 bases, with 3 bases of the junction left unmatched. Germline V gene sequence: CDR1 MDHEN, CDR2 SYDVKM. The CDR3 is CASSLSSGVTDTQYF. DNA for the CDR3: TGTGCCAGCAGTTTATCTAGCGGCGTCACAGATACGCAGTATTTT.

This clonotype was observed at least ten times. The chain couples TRBV5-6 to TRBJ2-3; D is ambiguous. The germline V gene encodes CDR1 SGHDT and CDR2 YYEEEE. There are 12 residues in the CDR3. Trimming stripped 2 bases from V and 6 bases from J, with 7 bases between. CDR3 nucleotide sequence: TGTGCCAGCAGCTTCGGGTGGGATACGCAGTATTTT. Protein product: CASSFGWDTQYF.

There are a few counts of this clonotype. The gene calls are TRBV20-1 and TRBJ2-7; D is perhaps TRBD2 (5 bases). V lost 7 bases and J lost 6, with 13 bases in between. The CDR3 loop spans 11 amino acids. CDR1 DFQATT and CDR2 SNEGSKA come from the germline V gene (reference sequence). The CDR3 is CSVKLESEQYF. In nucleotides, the CDR3 is TGCAGTGTTAAACTAGAGAGCGAGCAGTACTTC.

The chain uses TRBV28 and TRBJ2-7; D possibly uses TRBD1 or TRBD2 (6 bases each). The CDR3 is 13 residues long. Trimming pared 6 bases from V and 5 bases from J, leaving 14 bases between. Germline-derived CDR1 and CDR2 are MDHEN and SYDVKM. CDR3: CASREGGIDEQYF. CDR3 nucleotide sequence: TGTGCCAGCAGGGAGGGGGGCATCGACGAGCAGTACTTC.

Concerning this clonotype itself: Compared with germline, one end of the junction differs, possibly owing to a read error. The chain recombines TRBV24-1 with TRBJ2-3; 7 nucleotides match TRBD1. Germline assignment: CDR1 KGHDR and CDR2 SFDVKD. The CDR3 extends over 17 amino acids. The CDR3 region is CATSDHPGGPSTHTQYF. The CDR3 nucleotides are TGTGCCACCAGTGACCATCCAGGGGGACCTAGCACACATACGCAGTATTTT.

This sequence joins TRBV7-9 and TRBJ2-2, with D tentatively TRBD1 (5 bases). Between the trimmed V and J ends, which lost 1 base and 5 bases, there was a span of 8 bases. CDR3 length equals 14 residues. Germline V gene data show CDR1 as SEHNR and CDR2 as FQNEAQ (reference sequence). CDR3 amino acids: CASSLEGATGELFF. In nucleotides, the CDR3 is TGTGCCAGCAGCTTAGAAGGGGCGACCGGGGAGCTGTTTTTT.

Ten or more counts support this clonotype. The chain carries TRBV6-1 and TRBJ2-1; 7 nucleotides align to TRBD2. From germline, CDR1 is MNHNS and CDR2 SASEGT. CDR3 size: 14 residues. V was pared by 6 bases and J by 5 bases, with 7 bases of the junction left unmatched. The CDR3 is CASSPRTRHNEQFF. The CDR3 DNA sequence: TGTGCCAGCAGCCCAAGGACTAGGCACAATGAGCAGTTCTTC.

This clonotype was observed many times. The chain links TRBV4-3 to TRBJ2-7; TRBD2 agrees at 11 bases. The CDR3 runs to 17 residues. Trimming removed 0 bases from V and 0 bases from J; junction bases left unmatched: 4. CDR1 LGHNA and CDR2 YSLEER come from the germline V gene. CDR3 amino acids: CASSQDVAGGISYEQYF. CDR3 in DNA: TGCGCCAGCAGCCAAGATGTAGCGGGAGGGATCTCCTACGAGCAGTACTTC.

The chain employs TRBV5-1 and TRBJ2-1; a weak D match, TRBD2 (5 bases). Germline V gene data show CDR1 as SGHRS and CDR2 as YFSETQ. Trimming took off 2 bases at V and 5 bases at J, with 8 bases between the two ends. The CDR3 has 13 residues. CDR3 protein: CASSFGVNNEQFF. The CDR3 nucleotides read TGCGCCAGCAGCTTCGGGGTGAACAATGAGCAGTTCTTC.

This chain links TRBV5-5 with TRBJ2-5, with D possibly TRBD2 on 6 matching bases. CDR1 is SGHKS, CDR2 YYEKEE, per germline (reference sequence). The CDR3 has 15 amino acids. Trimming shortened V by 1 base and J by 4 bases, and 14 bases separated the two germline ends. The CDR3 DNA reads TGTGCCAGCAGCTTGCCTTGGGAGGTAGGAGAGACCCAGTACTTC. As protein: CASSLPWEVGETQYF. The full variable domain, in which reference TRBV5-5 and TRBJ2-5 provide the parts outside the CDR3, is DAGVTQSPTHLIKTRGQQVTLRCSPISGHKSVSWYQQVLGQGPQFIFQYYEKEERGRGNFPDRFSARQFPNYSSELNVNALLLGDSALYLCASSLPWEVGETQYFGPGTRLLVL.

This clonotype occurred a few times. This chain joins TRBV9 and TRBJ2-3; 7 bases fit TRBD2. The CDR3 has 14 amino acids. The junction had 2 bases not matched to a gene; V was cut back by 1 base and J by 3 bases. Germline CDR1 and CDR2: SGDLS and YYNGEE. The CDR3: CASSVRGGTDTQYF. CDR3 nucleotides: TGTGCCAGCAGCGTACGCGGGGGTACAGATACGCAGTATTTT. Full variable domain (rest looked up from reference TRBV9 and TRBJ2-3): DSGVTQTPKHLITATGQRVTLRCSPRSGDLSVYWYQQSLDQGLQFLIQYYNGEERAKGNILERFSAQQFPDLHSELNLSSLELGDSALYFCASSVRGGTDTQYFGPGTRLTVL.

The chain has TRBV12-3 or TRBV12-4 and TRBJ1-3; 7 positions match TRBD1. The CDR3 sequence is 16 residues long. The J segment lost 0 bases and the V segment lost 4 bases, leaving 6 bases of the junction unmatched. The CDR3 nucleotides read TGTGCCAGCAGTTGGGACAGAACCAGCTCTGGAAACACCATATATTTT. This codes for CASSWDRTSSGNTIYF.

This clonotype was picked up many times. The chain couples TRBV12-3 or TRBV12-4 to TRBJ2-7; TRBD2 is a possible D gene (5 bases). The V gene lost 0 bases and the J gene lost 3 bases, with 9 bases spanning the gap. This CDR3 spans 14 amino acids. This CDR3 reads CASSLAGVYYEQYF. The CDR3 DNA follows: TGTGCCAGCAGTTTAGCGGGAGTGTACTACGAGCAGTACTTC.

The CDR3 sequence is CASSVAGALGETQYF. In DNA form, the CDR3 reads TGCGCCAGCAGCGTAGCGGGCGCACTCGGCGAGACCCAGTACTTC. The chain links TRBV5-1 to TRBJ2-5, with 7 bases lining up with TRBD2. J lost 5 bases, V lost 4 bases, and 11 bases had no gene match. Germline V gene sequence: CDR1 SGHRS, CDR2 YFSETQ. This CDR3 spans 15 amino acids.

This clonotype was picked up one time. A much larger clone is a single base away; this may be a read error. The J gene is TRBJ2-1, the V gene TRBV20-1; no reliable D call. The CDR3 is made up of 13 amino acids. The germline V gene encodes CDR1 DFQATT and CDR2 SNEGSKA (reference sequence). The V and J ends lost 3 bases and 0 bases respectively, with 6 bases between them. Written as DNA, the CDR3 is TGCAGTGCTAGCCCCGACTCCTACAATGAGCAGTTCTTC. It is translated as CSASPDSYNEQFF.

The rearrangement uses TRBV5-1 and TRBJ2-3; 13 bases are a match to TRBD2. CDR3 length: 16 amino acids. Losses at the gene ends were 4 bases for V and 6 bases for J; bases not matched to a gene: 8. Germline-derived CDR1 and CDR2 are SGHRS and YFSETQ. CDR3: CASSQTSGGSQDTQYF. DNA of the CDR3: TGCGCCAGCAGCCAGACTAGCGGGGGGTCCCAGGATACGCAGTATTTT.

Ten or more counts support this clonotype. The chain uses TRBV20-1 and TRBJ2-3; TRBD2 agrees at 13 bases. This CDR3 spans 20 amino acids. CDR1 and CDR2 (germline): DFQATT, SNEGSKA (reference sequence). With 3 bases clipped from V and 2 bases from J, the junction kept 17 bases outside the gene matches. In DNA form, the CDR3 reads TGCAGTGCTAGGGCTACTGGACTAGCGGGAGTCCCCTCTACCACAGATACGCAGTATTTT. Protein: CSARATGLAGVPSTTDTQYF.

The J gene is TRBJ2-7, the V gene TRBV20-1; perhaps TRBD2 as D (5 bases). V dropped 7 bases and J dropped 2 bases, with 18 bases sitting between them. CDR1 is DFQATT and CDR2 is SNEGSKA in the germline V gene (reference sequence). The CDR3 length is 14 residues. The CDR3: CSVSSGVGAYEQYF. The CDR3, as DNA: TGCAGTGTTTCCTCCGGGGTAGGCGCCTACGAGCAGTACTTC.

This chain joins TRBV11-2 and TRBJ2-1; D call uncertain. Trimming pared 1 base from V and 12 bases from J, leaving 7 bases between. CDR3 length equals 11 residues. The germline V gene encodes CDR1 SGHAT and CDR2 FQNNGV. This CDR3 is CASSLGEWQFF. CDR3 DNA: TGTGCCAGCAGCTTAGGAGAGTGGCAGTTCTTC. The variable domain in full, with the rest retrieved from reference TRBV11-2 and TRBJ2-1, is EAGVAQSPRYKIIEKRQSVAFWCNPISGHATLYWYQQILGQGPKLLIQFQNNGVVDDSQLPKDRFSAERLKGVDSTLKIQPAKLEDSAVYLCASSLGEWQFFGPGTRLTVL.

This chain's CDR3 is CASSLVAGGTTDTQYF. CDR3 nucleotides: TGTGCCAGCAGCTTAGTAGCGGGAGGGACCACAGATACGCAGTATTTT. The chain links TRBV7-6 to TRBJ2-3, with 11 bases identical to TRBD2. CDR3 size: 16 residues. The germline gives CDR1 SGHVS, CDR2 FNYEAQ. Trimming cost V 1 base and J 2 bases; bases outside gene matches: 2.

This clonotype was found a few times. The chain is built from TRBV20-1 and TRBJ2-2, with TRBD1 as a possible D gene (5 bases). The CDR3 contains 14 residues. The germline V and J ends were trimmed by 3 bases and 4 bases, with 12 bases remaining between them. Germline CDR1 DFQATT, CDR2 SNEGSKA (reference sequence). The CDR3 DNA is TGCAGTGCTAGTTCCGGAAGGGGCACCGGGGAGCTGTTTTTT. It codes for CSASSGRGTGELFF.

The chain combines TRBV7-9 with TRBJ1-1; the D is unclear. The germline gives CDR1 SEHNR, CDR2 FQNEAQ (reference sequence). The V gene lost 8 bases and the J gene lost 1 base, with 8 bases spanning the gap. The CDR3 has 12 amino acids. CDR3 nucleotides: TGTGCCAGCGGCCGGACGAACACTGAAGCTTTCTTT. Encoded protein: CASGRTNTEAFF. Together with reference TRBV7-9 and TRBJ1-1, the CDR3 gives the full variable domain: DTGVSQNPRHKITKRGQNVTFRCDPISEHNRLYWYRQTLGQGPEFLTYFQNEAQLEKSRLLSDRFSAERPKGSFSTLEIQRTEQGDSAMYLCASGRTNTEAFFGQGTRLTVV.

The chain couples TRBV4-2 to TRBJ2-5; D gene unclear. The CDR3 has 16 amino acids. CDR1 LGHNA and CDR2 YNFKEQ come from the germline V gene. Trimming shortened V by 0 bases and J by 2 bases, and 13 bases separated the two germline ends. This chain's CDR3 is CASSQDYATIQETQYF. The CDR3 DNA follows: TGTGCCAGCAGCCAAGATTACGCCACAATTCAAGAGACCCAGTACTTC.

The chain links TRBV5-1 to TRBJ2-2; 11 positions match TRBD2. Unmatched junction bases numbered 11, after V lost 2 bases and J lost 5 bases. Germline CDR1 is SGHRS and CDR2 is YFSETQ. The CDR3 extends over 18 amino acids. The CDR3 region is CASSFATSGSLRTGELFF. The CDR3 nucleotides are TGCGCCAGCAGCTTCGCAACTAGCGGGAGCCTGAGGACCGGGGAGCTGTTTTTT.